This T cell receptor (beta chain) was found in a study of blood T cells in healthy people across ages (dated by TCRdb to the mid-2010s). Context from the whole study: Template switching captured roughly one uniquely barcoded TCR beta cDNA molecule per two T cells in model experiments. The study measured age-related changes in TCR beta repertoire diversity using deep sequencing normalized with unique cDNA molecular identifiers. Donors were grouped into four age groups: young (average 16 years), middle-aged (about 40), aged (roughly 62) and long-lived (around 80). Donors of different ages were randomly distributed across sequencing lanes to avoid experimental bias. For two donors (one aged 18 to 29 and one aged 80 or older), the study analyzed two additional independent replicas of 1 million unique cDNA reads from the same blood draw.

To prepare the library, 5' RACE was applied. A second PCR of about 7 to 12 cycles was performed with a sample-barcoded 5' primer and a J-beta primer mix. A unique molecular identifier was introduced onto each TCR beta cDNA molecule by a template-switch 5' adaptor carrying 12 random nucleotides. Each sample yielded at least 2.5 million CDR3-containing paired-end reads. All of the RNA was converted into first-strand cDNA using the Mint cDNA synthesis kit, with a TRBC-specific oligonucleotide serving as the primer. Following uracil-DNA glycosylase treatment, a first 18-cycle PCR with universal primers M1SS and BC2_uni_R was performed on all cDNA. The authors' pipeline ran thus. For normalization, 1 million high-quality reads, each with a distinct molecular identifier, were randomly selected from each sample. Reads with shared molecular identifiers were discarded instead of being binned into consensus sequences. MiTCR, with a Q25 quality threshold and the strictest error-elimination algorithm, was used for CDR3 identification, clonotype clustering and error correction. A nonparametric unseen species model with Euler transformation was used to estimate lower-bound total TCR beta diversity. TCRdb handled the public reads itself, with Q25 trimming in fastp and clone calling in MiXCR, and kept productive beta chains. CDR3 protein duplicates are merged, each entry listing the most common genes and DNA. The V and J calls follow TCRdb's processing rather than the paper's. This sample lists 1,800,000 or so distinct CDR3 sequences; around 42% were detected once. The ten largest make up about 23% of the sample.

Systemically healthy Caucasian individuals from Russia, roughly 40 in total and aged about 6 to 90 years, were included as donors. Around 9.7 milliliters of peripheral blood were collected from each donor into EDTA-treated Vacutainer tubes. Ficoll-Paque density-gradient centrifugation was used to isolate PBMCs, with at least 7 million obtained per sample. Total RNA, at least 6 micrograms per sample, was extracted from PBMCs with Trizol reagent. Naive CD45RAhigh/CD27high T cell percentages were measured by flow cytometry on a PBMC aliquot from every donor. As regards this clonotype: The target of this receptor is not known. The record has no base qualities; no much larger clone is one base away.

Trimming removed 5 bases from V and 0 bases from J, leaving 11 bases between the germline ends. From the germline V gene, CDR1 is SGHRS and CDR2 is YFSETQ. The CDR3 starts with the cysteine, ends with the phenylalanine, and has 14 residues. Only the CDR3 DNA is retained, 42 bases long and in frame from the first base. General conclusions and limits of the study: As age increased, observed TCR beta diversity per million T cells dropped in a roughly linear way, and a significant reduction was already evident by age about 36. Because donor CMV infection status was unknown, age-related changes in expanded clonotypes were potentially confounded. Because profiling used bulk unsorted PBMCs, naive and antigen-experienced compartments could not be compared conclusively. Compared with the aged group, the long-lived group had more naive CD4+ T cells, fewer expanded clones and increased TCR diversity, a pattern suggesting age selection. Estimates of total diversity based on one million sequenced T cells were regarded as lower bounds and as underestimates. There was a strong correlation between observed TCR beta diversity and the percentage of naive T cells measured by flow cytometry.

Specimen: blood. The chain is made from TRBV5-1 and TRBJ1-1; the D segment could be TRBD1, given 6 matching bases. This receptor was identified in a human donor in good health. Here the CDR3 is given as CASSWTDVNTEAFF. In nucleotide form, the sequence is TGCGCCAGCAGTTGGACAGACGTGAACACTGAAGCTTTCTTT. The CDR3 plus the reference TRBV5-1 and TRBJ1-1 genes for the other parts give the full variable domain: KAGVTQTPRYLIKTRGQQVTLSCSPISGHRSVSWYQQTPGQGLQFLFEYFSETQRNKGNFPGRFSGRQFSNSRSEMNVSTLELGDSALYLCASSWTDVNTEAFFGQGTRLTVV.